The rows below give T cell receptor beta chains drawn from one sample of a study of vaccination and CD4 T cells after COVID-19. TCRdb passed the PCR reads through MiXCR, listing each CDR3 protein once. The sample contains some 3,300 distinct CDR3 sequences, about 34% of which appear only once. Their cognate antigens are unknown. Sequencing was performed on CD4+ T cells from blood, cultured in vitro. The receptors stem from a human donor who had recovered from COVID-19. CDR3s include the opening cysteine and the closing phenylalanine or tryptophan. A D gene is named only where the DNA matches it firmly. Not every row has a clone size; where given, it reads once, few, many or a size class.

clone_size	v_call	j_call	d_call	cdr3_aa	cdr3_nt
NA	TRBV20-1	TRBJ2-5	TRBD2	CSALAGDETQYF	TGCAGTGCCCTAGCGGGGGATGAGACCCAGTACTTC
medium-sized	TRBV6-1	TRBJ2-5	NA	CASSPRDGLETQYF	TGTGCCAGCAGTCCTCGGGACGGATTAGAGACCCAGTACTTC
NA	TRBV12-3/TRBV12-4	TRBJ1-2	TRBD1	CASSLGQSIGDGYTF	TGTGCCAGCAGTTTGGGACAGTCCATTGGGGATGGCTACACCTTC
NA	TRBV6-1	TRBJ2-7	NA	CASSEPTGPGVEQYF	TGTGCCAGCAGTGAACCAACAGGGCCGGGGGTCGAGCAGTACTTC
NA	TRBV19	TRBJ2-5	NA	CASSIAGLETQYF	TGTGCCAGTAGTATAGCAGGGCTGGAGACCCAGTACTTC
once	TRBV12-5	TRBJ1-1	NA	CASGPGRMNTEAFF	TGTGCTAGTGGACCTGGACGGATGAACACTGAAGCTTTCTTT
medium-sized	TRBV12-3/TRBV12-4	TRBJ2-4	TRBD1	CASSKTGNIQYF	TGTGCCAGCAGTAAGACAGGGAACATTCAGTACTTC
few	TRBV20-1	TRBJ1-3	NA	CSARESGNTIYF	TGCAGTGCTAGAGAATCTGGAAACACCATATATTTT
NA	TRBV6-2/TRBV6-3	TRBJ1-2	TRBD1	CASRSTGERGYGYTF	TGTGCCAGCAGGAGCACAGGGGAGAGGGGCTATGGCTACACCTTC
NA	TRBV7-2	TRBJ2-2	NA	CASSFVGGELFF	TGTGCCAGCAGCTTTGTCGGCGGGGAGCTGTTTTTT
medium-sized	TRBV6-5	TRBJ1-1	NA	CASSYGQNTEAFF	TGTGCCAGCAGTTACGGCCAGAACACTGAAGCTTTCTTT
NA	TRBV6-1	TRBJ1-2	NA	CASSEAGGYTF	TGTGCCAGCAGTGAAGCGGGCGGCTACACCTTC
NA	TRBV7-9	TRBJ1-6	NA	CASSLGPTEASPLHF	TGTGCCAGCAGCCTCGGGCCCACCGAGGCCTCACCCCTCCACTTT
NA	TRBV12-3/TRBV12-4	TRBJ1-1	NA	CASSLSTEAFF	TGTGCCAGCAGTCTTTCCACTGAAGCTTTCTTT
NA	TRBV12-3/TRBV12-4	TRBJ2-2	NA	CASSPSFFTGELFF	TGTGCCAGCAGCCCCTCCTTTTTCACCGGGGAGCTGTTTTTT
few	TRBV30	TRBJ1-1	NA	CAWKEGMNTEAFF	TGTGCCTGGAAGGAGGGAATGAACACTGAAGCTTTCTTT
NA	TRBV12-3/TRBV12-4	TRBJ2-5	TRBD1	CASSDRGLGETQYF	TGTGCCAGCTCTGACAGGGGGCTGGGAGAGACCCAGTACTTC
NA	TRBV10-2	TRBJ1-2	NA	CASSSPPGEHGYTF	TGCGCCAGCAGCTCCCCCCCGGGAGAGCACGGCTACACCTTC
few	TRBV6-1	TRBJ1-2	NA	CATLRGGTHGYTF	TGTGCCACCCTACGGGGGGGCACTCATGGCTACACCTTC
NA	TRBV29-1	TRBJ1-3	NA	CSVTDELSGNTIYF	TGCAGCGTAACTGACGAGCTCTCTGGAAACACCATATATTTT
NA	TRBV14	TRBJ1-2	TRBD1	CASSRDRVVTGYTF	TGTGCCAGCAGCCGGGACAGGGTTGTCACGGGCTACACCTTC
few	TRBV5-1	TRBJ1-1	NA	CASSTGGGGIMNTEAFF	TGCGCCAGCAGCACTGGGGGGGGCGGGATTATGAACACTGAAGCTTTCTTT
NA	TRBV6-5	TRBJ2-1	NA	CASTSLGGAANEQFF	TGTGCCAGCACTTCACTCGGGGGAGCGGCCAATGAGCAGTTCTTC
NA	TRBV20-1	TRBJ1-2	TRBD1	CSAPRGTGALGYTF	TGCAGTGCCCCCCGGGGGACAGGGGCCCTCGGCTACACCTTC
NA	TRBV9	TRBJ1-1	NA	CASSPGVGMEGTEAFF	TGTGCCAGCAGCCCAGGGGTAGGGATGGAGGGCACTGAAGCTTTCTTT
NA	TRBV6-5	TRBJ2-5	NA	CASSYSTNQETQYF	TGTGCCAGCAGTTACTCGACTAACCAAGAGACCCAGTACTTC
NA	TRBV4-1	TRBJ1-5	NA	CASSQGEGQPQHF	TGCGCCAGCAGCCAAGGGGAGGGGCAACCCCAGCATTTT
medium-sized	TRBV20-1	TRBJ1-5	TRBD1	CSALTGLSNQPQHF	TGCAGTGCTCTGACAGGGTTGAGCAATCAGCCCCAGCATTTT
NA	TRBV20-1	TRBJ2-5	TRBD1	CSASVRGLGETQYF	TGCAGTGCTTCCGTCAGGGGGCTGGGAGAGACCCAGTACTTC
few	TRBV20-1	TRBJ1-6	TRBD1	CSARPVDRGNSPLHF	TGCAGTGCCCGACCCGTGGACAGGGGTAATTCACCCCTCCACTTT
NA	TRBV19	TRBJ1-1	NA	CASSRGTPNTEAFF	TGTGCCAGTAGCAGAGGGACGCCTAACACTGAAGCTTTCTTT
NA	TRBV19	TRBJ2-1	NA	CASSMGGGARNEQFF	TGTGCCAGTAGTATGGGAGGGGGGGCGCGGAATGAGCAGTTCTTC
few	TRBV7-3	TRBJ2-2	NA	CASSRGGHSGELFF	TGTGCCAGCAGCCGCGGGGGCCACTCCGGGGAGCTGTTTTTT
NA	TRBV6-2/TRBV6-3	TRBJ2-7	TRBD1	CASSYPSTGTVTYEQYF	TGTGCCAGCAGTTACCCGTCCACCGGGACAGTGACCTACGAGCAGTACTTC
NA	TRBV20-1	TRBJ2-1	NA	CSAKGRTQTYNEQFF	TGCAGTGCTAAGGGGAGGACACAAACCTACAATGAGCAGTTCTTC
NA	TRBV6-4	TRBJ2-2	NA	CASSGTPGTGELFF	TGTGCCAGCAGCGGGACACCGGGGACCGGGGAGCTGTTTTTT
NA	TRBV7-3	TRBJ2-3	TRBD2	CASSPRERDTQYF	TGTGCCAGCAGCCCGCGGGAGCGTGATACGCAGTATTTT
NA	TRBV19	TRBJ2-7	NA	CASSTGPFYEQYF	TGTGCCAGTAGTACTGGGCCCTTCTACGAGCAGTACTTC
once	TRBV30	TRBJ2-3	NA	CAWSPGPSTDTQYF	TGTGCCTGGAGTCCGGGACCGTCCACAGATACGCAGTATTTT
NA	TRBV12-3/TRBV12-4	TRBJ2-7	NA	CASSLGIWGEQYF	TGTGCCAGCAGTTTAGGGATATGGGGCGAGCAGTACTTC
few	TRBV5-4	TRBJ1-2	NA	CASSPVVGGYTF	TGTGCCAGCAGCCCAGTGGTGGGAGGCTACACCTTC